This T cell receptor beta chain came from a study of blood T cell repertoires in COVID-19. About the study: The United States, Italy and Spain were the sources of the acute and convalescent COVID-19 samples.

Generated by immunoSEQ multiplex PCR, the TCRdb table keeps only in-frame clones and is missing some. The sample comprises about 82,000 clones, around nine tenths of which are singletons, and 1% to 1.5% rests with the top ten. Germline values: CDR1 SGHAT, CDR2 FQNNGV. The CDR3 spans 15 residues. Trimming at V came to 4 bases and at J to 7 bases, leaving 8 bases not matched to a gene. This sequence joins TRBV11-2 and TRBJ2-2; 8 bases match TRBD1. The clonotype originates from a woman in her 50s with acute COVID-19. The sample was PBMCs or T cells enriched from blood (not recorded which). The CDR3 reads CASSYHSGTGGELFF. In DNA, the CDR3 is TGTGCCAGCAGCTACCACTCCGGGACAGGCGGGGAGCTGTTTTTT. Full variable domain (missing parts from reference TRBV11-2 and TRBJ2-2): EAGVAQSPRYKIIEKRQSVAFWCNPISGHATLYWYQQILGQGPKLLIQFQNNGVVDDSQLPKDRFSAERLKGVDSTLKIQPAKLEDSAVYLCASSYHSGTGGELFFGEGSRLTVL.